This T cell receptor (beta chain) was recovered during a study of Ad26.COV2.S vaccination and SARS-CoV-2 variants. On the study more broadly: The trial was COV1001 and the donor's arm was Ad26.COV2.S. Whole-study results and caveats: Placebo recipients showed lower spike-specific TCR breadth than vaccinees.

The treatment is: roughly 20 received Ad26.COV2.S at low or high dose, single or two shots; roughly five received placebo; per-sample allocation not given. After the first vaccine or placebo injection, samples were drawn on day 63. The sample came from a Boston adult aged 18-55 years. Wuhan-strain SARS-CoV-2 spike was expressed by the Ad26 vector that made up the vaccine. A word on this clone: The antigen remains unidentified.

Germline CDR1 and CDR2: MNHEY and SVGAGI. This CDR3 spans 14 amino acids. V lost 4 bases and J lost 5; bases outside the gene matches: 8. Clones were read by immunoSEQ multiplex PCR, and TCRdb kept only the in-frame ones, dropping some. The repertoire holds 250,000 or so clones, roughly 85% seen once, with less than 3.5% in the top ten. The chain has TRBV6-5 and TRBJ2-7, with 7 positions matching TRBD1. This TCR came from a person between 18 and 59 years old who received the Ad26.COV2.S COVID-19 vaccine or a placebo. The source was peripheral blood, collected in a trial of Ad26.COV2.S vaccine versus placebo. In DNA, the CDR3 is TGTGCCAGCAGTTCATGGACAGGTTCCAACGAGCAGTACTTC. As protein: CASSSWTGSNEQYF.